Below, one T cell receptor beta chain is given with its context. Its specificity is not known. A far more abundant clone sits one base away, making this likely a read error. These data come from a study of prognosis after radiotherapy for stage I lung cancer. Study observations and caveats: Nobody established whether the expanded TCR clones were specific to the tumor.

The CDR3 is 16 amino acids. The germline V gene has CDR1 SEHNR and CDR2 FQNEAQ (reference sequence). With two-round multiplex PCR, TCR beta CDR3 sequences were amplified from genomic DNA. Primers (each specific to one TRBV or TRBJ gene) were used in first-round PCR. Each CDR3 protein is one row after TCRdb ran MiXCR on the multiplex PCR reads. The repertoire holds about 16,000 distinct CDR3 sequences, with around 45% as singletons. The J gene is TRBJ2-1, the V gene TRBV7-9; D is perhaps TRBD2 (6 bases). The input for sequencing was PBMCs, taken before or after stereotactic body radiation therapy (not recorded which). The source is a donor aged 50 or older with non-small cell lung cancer. The CDR3 reads CASSLAPGLSYNDQFF. The CDR3 DNA follows: TGTGCCAGCAGCTTAGCGCCGGGACTTAGCTACAATGATCAGTTCTTC.